These T cell receptor beta chains were read from a single sample in a study of read filtering for tumor transcriptome and immune sequencing. TCRdb redid the calling of the reads with MiXCR, one entry per CDR3 protein. The sample has about 58,000 distinct CDR3 sequences; about 12% are singletons. The sequencing input was a population of CD138-negative cells sorted from bone marrow. Receptor source: a donor at least 40 years old with multiple myeloma. Both conserved end residues are trimmed from each CDR3.

V,CDR3
TRBV9,ASSPRQGTGHSYEQY
TRBV6-5,ASSLTGQNYNEQF
TRBV7-6,ASSLALYTEAF
TRBV6-5,ASSGGDRVYGYT
TRBV19,ASRSRGTGSYEQF
TRBV7-2,ASGGYQETQY
TRBV7-8,ASSRWGTEAF
TRBV15,ATTPGRAAYEQY
TRBV30,AWTSGEVDTQY
TRBV7-2,ASSPNTDTQY
TRBV29-1,SVEADTEAF
TRBV7-9,ASSLVWGGAGEQF
TRBV3-1,ASSQGPGGTVLHT
TRBV18,ASSPLQGQSNEQF
TRBV5-1,ASSLESKRTDTQY
TRBV20-1,SATGGANNEQF
TRBV12-3/TRBV12-4,ASSLSVSGANVLT
TRBV12-3/TRBV12-4,ASSLRDSRTQGAYNEQF
TRBV3-1,ASSRPGQGAEAF
TRBV20-1,SATYRGRSMNTEAF
TRBV6-5,ASSYSDRNEQY
TRBV7-3,ASSLGAGADTQY
TRBV3-1,ASSQATDTQY
TRBV20-1,SASSGTTKETQY
TRBV5-1,ASSLAGTENTIY
TRBV27,ASSLSGRDNQPQH
TRBV11-2,ASSHDRGIGTDTQY
TRBV30,AWSVNSNEQF
TRBV7-9,ASSSPGGPYEQY
TRBV5-1,ASSLGRGGEQY